Included here is one TCR beta chain sequence, with context. This sample stems from a study of blood T cell repertoires in COVID-19. Across the whole study: Nucleic acid was either cDNA or gDNA, and it came from T cells, B-cell-depleted T cells, or PBMCs.

This CDR3 has 16 amino acids. Per germline, CDR1 SGHVS and CDR2 FQNEAQ. The ends lost 5 bases at V and 4 bases at J; junction bases unmatched: 11. As originally analysed: Estimates of nucleated cell counts were drawn from the amplification of reference gene primers. TCRdb keeps only in-frame clones here, not all; method: immunoSEQ multiplex PCR. V and J calls and clone size come straight from that table; D and trimming were deduced from the DNA. The sample includes 200,000 to 250,000 clones, about 80% of them seen just once. The chain combines TRBV7-8 with TRBJ1-5; 7 positions match TRBD1. The TCR sequence derives from an elderly man with acute or convalescent COVID-19. Material for sequencing was peripheral blood. Written as DNA, the CDR3 is TGTGCCAGCAGCGCCACGGGGACAGTCTTAAATCAGCCCCAGCATTTT. Amino acid sequence: CASSATGTVLNQPQHF.